A selection of T cell receptor beta chains follows, all from one sample in a study of control samples from healthy donors and cancer patients. Some clones are missing from TCRdb's copy, which holds only in-frame ones; the method was immunoSEQ multiplex PCR. The table records about 170,000 clones, about 90% of them present only once. The sample comprised blood. The receptors shown here come from a man younger than 40 in good health. CDR3s include the opening cysteine and the closing phenylalanine or tryptophan. Each record gives: V gene, clone size, D gene, J gene, CDR3 DNA, CDR3 protein. D genes are given only for firm matches. Rows give clone size only sometimes, using once, few, many, or a class for an expanded clone.

v_gene: TRBV5-1
abundance: .
d_gene: TRBD2
j_gene: TRBJ2-2
CDR3nt: TGCGCCAGTGGACGGGGGGGCGGCACCGGGGAGCTGTTTTTT
CDR3aa: CASGRGGGTGELFF

v_gene: TRBV7-8
abundance: .
d_gene: TRBD1
j_gene: TRBJ2-1
CDR3nt: TGTGCCAGCAGCGCAACTAGGGGGCTTGGGGACAATGAGCAGTTCTTC
CDR3aa: CASSATRGLGDNEQFF

v_gene: TRBV9
abundance: .
d_gene: .
j_gene: TRBJ1-2
CDR3nt: TGTGCCAGCAGCGCCCCTAACTATGGCTACACCTTC
CDR3aa: CASSAPNYGYTF

v_gene: TRBV5-1
abundance: few
d_gene: .
j_gene: TRBJ2-5
CDR3nt: TGCGCCAGCAGCCTGGGGGGGCCTCAAGAGACCCAGTACTTC
CDR3aa: CASSLGGPQETQYF

v_gene: TRBV18
abundance: .
d_gene: .
j_gene: TRBJ2-5
CDR3nt: TGTGCCAGCTCACCGGAGGGGCTAGGGATAGAAGAGACCCAGTACTTC
CDR3aa: CASSPEGLGIEETQYF

v_gene: TRBV14
abundance: .
d_gene: .
j_gene: TRBJ2-1
CDR3nt: TGTGCCAGCAGCCAAAAGGGGGGGGACCTCTACAATGAGCAGTTCTTC
CDR3aa: CASSQKGGDLYNEQFF

v_gene: TRBV10-1
abundance: .
d_gene: .
j_gene: TRBJ1-5
CDR3nt: TGCGCCAGCCCCATACGGGGAGGCATCTATCAGCCCCAGCATTTT
CDR3aa: CASPIRGGIYQPQHF

v_gene: TRBV28
abundance: .
d_gene: TRBD2
j_gene: TRBJ2-7
CDR3nt: TGTGCCAGCAGTTTCCAGCGGGGCCCCCTCGAGCAGTACTTC
CDR3aa: CASSFQRGPLEQYF

v_gene: TRBV9
abundance: .
d_gene: .
j_gene: TRBJ2-5
CDR3nt: TGTGCCAGCAGCGTAAATACAGGAGAGACCCAGTACTTC
CDR3aa: CASSVNTGETQYF

v_gene: TRBV7-8
abundance: .
d_gene: .
j_gene: TRBJ2-2
CDR3nt: TGTGCCAGCAGCCCTATGCCCAACGCGAACACCGGGGAGCTGTTTTTT
CDR3aa: CASSPMPNANTGELFF

v_gene: TRBV6-5
abundance: .
d_gene: TRBD2
j_gene: TRBJ2-5
CDR3nt: TGTGCCAGCAACCTAGCGGGGGGGAGTAAGACCCAGTACTTC
CDR3aa: CASNLAGGSKTQYF

v_gene: TRBV28
abundance: .
d_gene: .
j_gene: TRBJ1-5
CDR3nt: TGTGCCAGCAGTCCACCAGTAGGGGTACAACAGCCCCAGCATTTT
CDR3aa: CASSPPVGVQQPQHF

v_gene: TRBV7-2
abundance: .
d_gene: .
j_gene: TRBJ2-1
CDR3nt: TGTGCCAGCAGACCAGGACCAGGGGAGAATGAGCAGTTCTTC
CDR3aa: CASRPGPGENEQFF

v_gene: TRBV27
abundance: once
d_gene: .
j_gene: TRBJ1-1
CDR3nt: TGTGCCAGCATAGTGTTTGGGGGGACGGCAAGTCCTGAAGCTTTCTTT
CDR3aa: CASIVFGGTASPEAFF

v_gene: TRBV20-1
abundance: .
d_gene: TRBD1
j_gene: TRBJ1-2
CDR3nt: TGCAGTGCTAGTACAGGGGGCTATGGCTACACCTTC
CDR3aa: CSASTGGYGYTF

v_gene: TRBV28
abundance: .
d_gene: .
j_gene: TRBJ2-7
CDR3nt: TGTGCCAGCAGTTTGGAGACGTCGGTTAAGCAGCAGTACTTC
CDR3aa: CASSLETSVKQQYF

v_gene: TRBV13
abundance: .
d_gene: .
j_gene: TRBJ1-3
CDR3nt: TGTGCCAGCAGCTTAGGCCGGGGAGGAAACACCATATATTTT
CDR3aa: CASSLGRGGNTIYF

v_gene: TRBV2
abundance: .
d_gene: .
j_gene: TRBJ1-3
CDR3nt: TGTGCCAGCAGGTCGTCTGGAAACACCATATATTTT
CDR3aa: CASRSSGNTIYF

v_gene: TRBV2
abundance: .
d_gene: .
j_gene: TRBJ2-7
CDR3nt: TGTGCCAGCAGTGTTACAGAGCTCGAGCAGTACTTC
CDR3aa: CASSVTELEQYF

v_gene: TRBV19
abundance: .
d_gene: .
j_gene: TRBJ2-7
CDR3nt: TGTGCCAGTAGTATAGAGGAGGGGGGGGAGCAGTACTTC
CDR3aa: CASSIEEGGEQYF

v_gene: TRBV9
abundance: .
d_gene: TRBD1
j_gene: TRBJ2-6
CDR3nt: TGTGCCAGCAGCGTCCCAGGGGGCTCTGGGGCCAACGTCCTGACTTTC
CDR3aa: CASSVPGGSGANVLTF

v_gene: TRBV6-5
abundance: few
d_gene: .
j_gene: TRBJ1-2
CDR3nt: TGTGCCAGCAGCCCCACTAGGTTAACCTTC
CDR3aa: CASSPTRLTF

v_gene: TRBV2
abundance: .
d_gene: .
j_gene: TRBJ1-1
CDR3nt: TGTGCCAGCAGTGCGACGACAACGAACACTGAAGCTTTCTTT
CDR3aa: CASSATTTNTEAFF

v_gene: TRBV28
abundance: .
d_gene: TRBD2
j_gene: TRBJ2-7
CDR3nt: TGTGCCAGCCTGTCGAGCGGGAGTGCCCCCTACGAGCAGTACTTC
CDR3aa: CASLSSGSAPYEQYF

v_gene: TRBV10-2
abundance: .
d_gene: .
j_gene: TRBJ2-7
CDR3nt: TGCGCCAGCAGCCCCCGGGGGAACTACGAGCAGTACTTC
CDR3aa: CASSPRGNYEQYF

v_gene: TRBV6-5
abundance: .
d_gene: .
j_gene: TRBJ1-1
CDR3nt: TGTGCCAGCGGGATGACCAGGGGCACTGAAGCTTTCTTT
CDR3aa: CASGMTRGTEAFF

v_gene: TRBV6-5
abundance: .
d_gene: .
j_gene: TRBJ1-5
CDR3nt: TGTGCCAGCAGTCGGATAGGCAATCAGCCCCAGCATTTT
CDR3aa: CASSRIGNQPQHF

v_gene: TRBV19
abundance: .
d_gene: .
j_gene: TRBJ2-5
CDR3nt: TGTGCCAGTAGCTCTCCTCCGGCAATGCTCGGTGAGACCCAGTACTTC
CDR3aa: CASSSPPAMLGETQYF

v_gene: TRBV5-1
abundance: .
d_gene: .
j_gene: TRBJ2-7
CDR3nt: TGCGCCAGCAGCCCGGAGGCCGGGTCAAGCTCCTACGAGCAGTACTTC
CDR3aa: CASSPEAGSSSYEQYF

v_gene: TRBV7-9
abundance: .
d_gene: .
j_gene: TRBJ1-6
CDR3nt: TGTGCCAGCAGCTGGGGGGGAGATAATTCACCCCTCCACTTT
CDR3aa: CASSWGGDNSPLHF

v_gene: TRBV9
abundance: .
d_gene: TRBD2
j_gene: TRBJ2-5
CDR3nt: TGTGCCAGCAGCGTAGTAGCGGGGCCCCAAGAGACCCAGTACTTC
CDR3aa: CASSVVAGPQETQYF

v_gene: TRBV25-1
abundance: .
d_gene: .
j_gene: TRBJ2-1
CDR3nt: TGTGCCAGCAGTGAAGGGCACCGGGTCCATGAGCAGTTCTTC
CDR3aa: CASSEGHRVHEQFF